Included here is one TCR beta chain sequence, with context. The target antigen is unknown. The PCR had 60 Vbeta and 13 Jbeta primers. Here immunoSEQ multiplex PCR was the method, and the copy in TCRdb shows in-frame clones only, minus some. The table includes 150,000 to 200,000 clones, around 90% detected once. The trim removed 0 bases at V and 2 bases at J, leaving 10 bases unmatched. CDR3 length: 18 amino acids. CDR1 and CDR2 from the germline V gene are SGHNT and YENEEA. The data stem from a study of cytomegalovirus exposure and HLA in healthy donors. Study-level results: Later on, a genetic analysis was performed. It linked a missense variant in DCLRE1C with V- and J-gene trimming of TCR beta. A later analysis showed TCR association rates differing by HLA locus, peaking at DRB1 and lowest at HLA-C.

Regarding donors, all were healthy bone marrow donors. V gene TRBV11-3 combines with J gene TRBJ1-2, with 9 bases that match TRBD1. The receptor was derived from a woman aged 18-29 years in good health and CMV-seronegative. The sequenced sample was PBMCs. CDR3 amino acids: CASSLDLGTGGVNYGYTF. Here the CDR3 DNA reads TGTGCCAGCAGCTTAGATCTTGGAACAGGGGGCGTAAACTATGGCTACACCTTC.